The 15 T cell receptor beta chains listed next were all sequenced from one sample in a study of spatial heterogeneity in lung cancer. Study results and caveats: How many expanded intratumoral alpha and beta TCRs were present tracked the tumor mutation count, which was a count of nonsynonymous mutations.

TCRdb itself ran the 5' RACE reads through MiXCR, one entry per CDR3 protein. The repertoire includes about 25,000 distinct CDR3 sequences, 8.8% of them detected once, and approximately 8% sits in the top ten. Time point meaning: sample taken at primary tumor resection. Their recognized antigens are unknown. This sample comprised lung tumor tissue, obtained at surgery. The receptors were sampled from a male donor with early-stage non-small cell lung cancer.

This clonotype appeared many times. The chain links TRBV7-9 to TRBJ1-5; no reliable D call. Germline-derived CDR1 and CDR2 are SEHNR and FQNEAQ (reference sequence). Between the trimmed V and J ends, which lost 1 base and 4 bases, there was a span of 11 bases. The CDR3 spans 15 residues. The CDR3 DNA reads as TGTGCCAGCAGCTTAGAGGGCATGGAGAATCAGCCCCAGCATTTT. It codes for CASSLEGMENQPQHF.

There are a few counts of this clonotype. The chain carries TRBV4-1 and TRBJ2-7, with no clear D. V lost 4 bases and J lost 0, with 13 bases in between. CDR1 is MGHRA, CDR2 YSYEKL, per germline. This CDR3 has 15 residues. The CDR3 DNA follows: TGCGCCAGCAGCCCCAGGACCGTGAGCTCCTACGAGCAGTACTTC. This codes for CASSPRTVSSYEQYF.

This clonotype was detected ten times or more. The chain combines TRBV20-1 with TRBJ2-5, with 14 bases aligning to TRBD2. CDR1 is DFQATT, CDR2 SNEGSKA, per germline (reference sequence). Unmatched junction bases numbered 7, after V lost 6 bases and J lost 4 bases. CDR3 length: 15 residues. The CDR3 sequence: CSAKGTSGSRETQYF. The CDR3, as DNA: TGCAGTGCAAAAGGGACTAGCGGGAGCCGAGAGACCCAGTACTTC.

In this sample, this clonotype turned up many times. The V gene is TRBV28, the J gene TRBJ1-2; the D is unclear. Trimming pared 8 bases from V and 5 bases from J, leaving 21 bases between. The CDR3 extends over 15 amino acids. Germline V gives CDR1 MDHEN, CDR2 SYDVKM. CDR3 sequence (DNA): TGTGCCAGCTGTAATTCAAGAGCCACGGGATATGGCTACACCTTC. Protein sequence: CASCNSRATGYGYTF.

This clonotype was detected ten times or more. The CDR3 coding sequence is TGCAGTGCTAGACCAACCGGAAACTGGGGAAACACCATATATTTT. Amino acids: CSARPTGNWGNTIYF. The chain combines TRBV20-1 with TRBJ1-3, with D unclear. V was cut by 2 bases and J by 4 bases, with 15 bases left in between. Germline V CDR1 and CDR2: DFQATT, SNEGSKA (reference sequence). This CDR3 region has 15 residues.

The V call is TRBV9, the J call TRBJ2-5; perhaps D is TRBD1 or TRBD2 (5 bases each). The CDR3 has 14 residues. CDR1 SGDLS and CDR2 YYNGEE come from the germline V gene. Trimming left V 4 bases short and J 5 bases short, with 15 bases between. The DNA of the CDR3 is TGTGCCAGCAGCATTGGGGCCAGAGGGGAGACCCAGTACTTC. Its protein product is CASSIGARGETQYF.

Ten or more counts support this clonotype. The CDR3 DNA reads as TGTGCCAGCAGCTCCGGCCTCGCCGCTGAAGCTTTCTTT. It translates to CASSSGLAAEAFF. The gene calls are TRBV7-3 and TRBJ1-1; D is ambiguous. CDR1 is SGHTA, CDR2 FQGTGA, per germline. The CDR3 spans 13 residues. Trimming cost V 4 bases and J 6 bases, with 12 bases left between them.

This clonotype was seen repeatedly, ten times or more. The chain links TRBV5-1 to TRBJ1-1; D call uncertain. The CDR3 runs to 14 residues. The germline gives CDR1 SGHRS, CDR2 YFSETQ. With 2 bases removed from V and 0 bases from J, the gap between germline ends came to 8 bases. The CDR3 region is CASSFGNMNTEAFF. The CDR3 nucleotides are TGCGCCAGCAGCTTTGGGAATATGAACACTGAAGCTTTCTTT. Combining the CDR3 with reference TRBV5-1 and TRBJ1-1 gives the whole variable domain KAGVTQTPRYLIKTRGQQVTLSCSPISGHRSVSWYQQTPGQGLQFLFEYFSETQRNKGNFPGRFSGRQFSNSRSEMNVSTLELGDSALYLCASSFGNMNTEAFFGQGTRLTVV.

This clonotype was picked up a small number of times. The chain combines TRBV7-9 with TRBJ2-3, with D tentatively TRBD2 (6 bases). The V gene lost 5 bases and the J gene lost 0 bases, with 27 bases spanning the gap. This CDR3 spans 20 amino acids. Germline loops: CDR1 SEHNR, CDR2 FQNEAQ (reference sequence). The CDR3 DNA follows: TGTGCCAGCAGCGGAAAAGGACTTCCCGGGGGAAGGACTAGCACAGATACGCAGTATTTT. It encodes CASSGKGLPGGRTSTDTQYF.

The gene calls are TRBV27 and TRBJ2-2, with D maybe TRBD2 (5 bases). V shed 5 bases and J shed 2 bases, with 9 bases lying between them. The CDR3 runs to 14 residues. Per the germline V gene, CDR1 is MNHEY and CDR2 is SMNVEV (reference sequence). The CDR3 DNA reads TGTGCCAGCAGTGGACTGATTAACACCGGGGAGCTGTTTTTT. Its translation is CASSGLINTGELFF.

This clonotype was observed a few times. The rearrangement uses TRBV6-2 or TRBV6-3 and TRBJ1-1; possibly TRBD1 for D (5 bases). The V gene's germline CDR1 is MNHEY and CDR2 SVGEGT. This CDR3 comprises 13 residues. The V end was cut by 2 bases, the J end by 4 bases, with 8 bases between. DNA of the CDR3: TGTGCCAGCAGTTACGCCGGGGGCACTGAAGCTTTCTTT. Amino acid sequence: CASSYAGGTEAFF.

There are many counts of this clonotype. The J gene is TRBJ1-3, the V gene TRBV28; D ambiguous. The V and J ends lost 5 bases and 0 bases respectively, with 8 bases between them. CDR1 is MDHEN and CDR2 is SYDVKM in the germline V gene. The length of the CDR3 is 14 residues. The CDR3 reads CASSEDVSGNTIYF. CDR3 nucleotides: TGTGCCAGCAGTGAAGACGTCTCTGGAAACACCATATATTTT.

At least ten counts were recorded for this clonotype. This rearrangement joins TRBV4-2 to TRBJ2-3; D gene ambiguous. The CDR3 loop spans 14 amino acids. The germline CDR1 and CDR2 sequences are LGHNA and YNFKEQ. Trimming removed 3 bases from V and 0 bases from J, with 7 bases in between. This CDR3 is CASSQGLSTDTQYF. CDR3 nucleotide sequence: TGTGCCAGCAGCCAGGGGTTGAGCACAGATACGCAGTATTTT.

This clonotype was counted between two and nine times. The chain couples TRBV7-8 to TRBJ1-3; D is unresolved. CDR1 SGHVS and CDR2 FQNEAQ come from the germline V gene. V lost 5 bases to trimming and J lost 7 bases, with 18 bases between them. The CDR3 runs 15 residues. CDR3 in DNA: TGTGCCAGCAGCCGAGTGACGGAAGGTTGGAACACCATATATTTT. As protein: CASSRVTEGWNTIYF.

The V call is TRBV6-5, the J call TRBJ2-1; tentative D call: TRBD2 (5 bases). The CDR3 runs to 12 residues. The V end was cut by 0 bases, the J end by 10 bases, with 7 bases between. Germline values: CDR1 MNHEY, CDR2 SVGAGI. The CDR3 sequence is CASSYSTGEQFF. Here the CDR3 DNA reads TGTGCCAGCAGTTACTCGACGGGGGAGCAGTTCTTC.